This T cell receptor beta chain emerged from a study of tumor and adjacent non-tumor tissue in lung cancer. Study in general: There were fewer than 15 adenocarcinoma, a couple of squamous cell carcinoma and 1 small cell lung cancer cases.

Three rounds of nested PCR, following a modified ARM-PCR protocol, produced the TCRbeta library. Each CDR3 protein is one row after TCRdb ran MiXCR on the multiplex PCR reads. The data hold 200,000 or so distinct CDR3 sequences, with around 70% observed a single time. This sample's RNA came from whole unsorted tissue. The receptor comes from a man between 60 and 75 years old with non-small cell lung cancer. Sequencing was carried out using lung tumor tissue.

Written as DNA, the CDR3 is TGTGCCAGCAGCTTAGAAGCCTTTCAAGAGACCCAGTACTTC. Translated, it gives CASSLEAFQETQYF. The chain is built from TRBV11-2 and TRBJ2-5; no clear D gene. In germline, CDR1 is SGHAT, CDR2 FQNNGV. The CDR3 runs to 14 residues. Deletions cut 0 bases from V and 2 bases from J, with 7 bases between.